This T cell receptor (beta chain) was recorded in a study of pediatric ulcerative colitis. Study-wide findings and caveats: Ulcerative colitis patients shared more blood-rectal clones than controls.

The blood sample was taken during the colonoscopy visit. In the case of this clone: Its specificity is not known.

V was shortened by 5 bases and J by 5 bases, with 17 bases between the two germline ends. Germline V CDR1 and CDR2: SGDLS, YYNGEE. The CDR3 has 14 amino acids. Repertoires were generated with immunoSEQ multiplex PCR, while TCRdb's copy carries only in-frame clones and drops some. This table holds about 60,000 clones, around 87% found once. The genes are TRBV9 and TRBJ2-7; possible D gene TRBD2, 6 bases. The origin of this receptor is a boy aged 10-17 years who was a control in a study of pediatric ulcerative colitis. What was sequenced was blood. The CDR3 reads CASSGGGLPHEQYF. The CDR3 nucleotides read TGTGCCAGCAGTGGGGGAGGTTTACCACACGAGCAGTACTTC.